Described below is a single T cell receptor beta chain sequence and its context. Antigen unknown. Each donor was a Caucasian adult residing in Nashville, Tennessee. The data are from a study of shared clonotypes between healthy human individuals. Sequencing was performed with immunoSEQ multiplex PCR; in TCRdb, only in-frame clones are kept and a portion is missing. This table holds 550,000 to 600,000 clones, around 76% found once. Findings of the study overall: Tissues were not sampled, only blood, and their repertoires likely differ.

Germline V gives CDR1 MNHNS, CDR2 SASEGT. This CDR3 is built from 17 residues. Trimming pared 3 bases from V and 0 bases from J, leaving 18 bases between. The genes are TRBV6-1 and TRBJ2-7; maybe TRBD2 (5 bases). Material: PBMCs. The receptor was derived from a middle-aged woman in good health. Some clones in this sample may be carry-over from other donors' samples. In nucleotides, the CDR3 is TGTGCCAGCAGTGAGACGAACGGGGTAGGACCCTCCTACGAGCAGTACTTC. Translated: CASSETNGVGPSYEQYF.